These T cell receptor beta chains were read from a single sample in a study of shared clonotypes between healthy human individuals. Repertoires were generated with immunoSEQ multiplex PCR, while TCRdb's copy carries only in-frame clones and drops some. The data show more than 550,000 clones, over 55% seen once. The sample comprised memory CD4+ T cells sorted from blood. All receptors come from a woman younger than 45 in good health. CDR3s include the opening cysteine and the closing phenylalanine or tryptophan. D genes are given only for firm matches. The size field is filled for only some rows; it gives once, few, many or a size class.

TRBV30	NA	NA	TRBJ2-7	TGTGCCTGGAGTGTGGGAAACTACGAGCAGTACTTC	CAWSVGNYEQYF
TRBV7-9	TRBD2	NA	TRBJ2-1	TGTGCCAGCAGCTCCCGCCTCGGAGCGGGAGGATCTGGCGATGAGCAGTTCTTC	CASSSRLGAGGSGDEQFF
TRBV11-2	TRBD2	once	TRBJ2-1	TGTGCCAGCAGAGCGGGAATAAATGAGCAGTTCTTC	CASRAGINEQFF
TRBV15	NA	NA	TRBJ1-3	TGTGCCACCAGCAGAGATTTAATGAGCTCTGGAAACACCATATATTTT	CATSRDLMSSGNTIYF
TRBV7-2	NA	few	TRBJ1-3	TGTGCCAGCAGCCCCATCAAAAACACCATATATTTT	CASSPIKNTIYF
TRBV11-2	NA	NA	TRBJ2-1	TGTGCCAGCAGTCAAACCTCGCCCTCGGGGGTCAAGGAGCAGTTCTTC	CASSQTSPSGVKEQFF
TRBV7-4	TRBD1	NA	TRBJ1-5	TGTGCCAGCAGCTTAGACGGGACAGGGGGGGTCCAGCCCCAGCATTTT	CASSLDGTGGVQPQHF
TRBV11-2	NA	NA	TRBJ2-1	TGTGCCAGCAGCCCTCCCCCCCTAGGCAATGAGCAGTTCTTC	CASSPPPLGNEQFF
TRBV19	TRBD2	once	TRBJ2-1	TGTGCCAGTAGTCCCCAGGGGGTCCTAGCGGGAGATGAGCAGTTCTTC	CASSPQGVLAGDEQFF
TRBV30	NA	NA	TRBJ1-1	TGTGCCTGGAGGACAGGTTCGGGGAGGAACACTGAAGCTTTCTTT	CAWRTGSGRNTEAFF
TRBV11-2	NA	NA	TRBJ2-5	TGTGCCAGCAGCCGGGGACGGTTGCAAGAGACCCAGTACTTC	CASSRGRLQETQYF
TRBV11-2	NA	NA	TRBJ1-2	TGTGCCAGCAGCTTAGCCCGGGACCTCTATGGCTACACCTTC	CASSLARDLYGYTF
TRBV18	NA	NA	TRBJ1-1	TGTGCCAGCTCACCGAGACTGAACACTGAAGCTTTCTTT	CASSPRLNTEAFF
TRBV27	NA	NA	TRBJ2-6	TGTGCCAGCAGTTCTTATACGACAGGTCCCTTTTCTGGGGCCAACGTCCTGACTTTC	CASSSYTTGPFSGANVLTF